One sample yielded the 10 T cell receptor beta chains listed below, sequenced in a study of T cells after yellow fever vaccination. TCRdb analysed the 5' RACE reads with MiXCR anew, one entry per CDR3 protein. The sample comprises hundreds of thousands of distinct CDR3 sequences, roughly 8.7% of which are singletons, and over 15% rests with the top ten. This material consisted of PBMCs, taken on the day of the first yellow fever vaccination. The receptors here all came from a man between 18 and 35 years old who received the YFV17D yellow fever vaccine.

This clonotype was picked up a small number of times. The CDR3 reads CASSLLARTGRGGGQPQHF. Here the CDR3 DNA reads TGTGCCAGCAGTTTATTAGCCCGGACAGGGCGAGGGGGGGGTCAGCCCCAGCATTTT. The rearrangement uses TRBV27 and TRBJ1-5; TRBD1 agrees at 8 bases. V dropped 1 base and J dropped 6; count of bases not matched to a gene: 17. Looked up from germline, CDR1 is MNHEY and CDR2 is SMNVEV (reference sequence). The CDR3 loop spans 19 amino acids.

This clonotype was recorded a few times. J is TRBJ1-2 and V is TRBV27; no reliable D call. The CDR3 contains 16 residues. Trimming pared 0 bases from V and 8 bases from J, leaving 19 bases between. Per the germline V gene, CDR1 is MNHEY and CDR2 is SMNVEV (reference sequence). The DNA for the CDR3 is TGTGCCAGCAGTTTATCCTCCCTTTCTGGCGCTTGGGGCTACACCTTC. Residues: CASSLSSLSGAWGYTF.

CDR3 protein: CASSTPGRLSYEQYF. The DNA for the CDR3 is TGTGCCAGCAGCACCCCGGGGAGGCTCTCCTACGAGCAGTACTTC. V gene TRBV5-4 combines with J gene TRBJ2-7, with D tentatively TRBD2 (6 bases). The germline V gene encodes CDR1 SGHNT and CDR2 YYREEE (reference sequence). V gave up 4 bases and J gave up 0 bases, with 14 bases separating them. This CDR3 contains 15 residues.

The DNA of the CDR3 is TGTGCCAGCAGCCCAGGAGGGGCACAGGTTAATTCACCCCTCCACTTT. This sequence encodes CASSPGGAQVNSPLHF. The genes are TRBV5-4 and TRBJ1-6; TRBD1 might be the D (5 bases). The CDR3 consists of 16 residues. Per the germline V gene, CDR1 is SGHNT and CDR2 is YYREEE (reference sequence). The V and J ends lost 4 bases and 6 bases respectively, with 17 bases between them.

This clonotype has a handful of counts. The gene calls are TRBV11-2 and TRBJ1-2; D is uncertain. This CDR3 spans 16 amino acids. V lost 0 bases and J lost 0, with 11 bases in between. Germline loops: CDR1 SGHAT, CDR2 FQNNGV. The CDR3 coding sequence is TGTGCCAGCAGCTTAGATTGGCAGCTAGCTAACTATGGCTACACCTTC. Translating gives CASSLDWQLANYGYTF.

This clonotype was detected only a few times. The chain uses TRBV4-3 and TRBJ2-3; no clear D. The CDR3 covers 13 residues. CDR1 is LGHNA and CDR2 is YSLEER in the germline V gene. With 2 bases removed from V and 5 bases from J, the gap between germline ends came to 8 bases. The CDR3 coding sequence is TGCGCCAGCAGCCAATTACTTGAAGATACGCAGTATTTT. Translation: CASSQLLEDTQYF.

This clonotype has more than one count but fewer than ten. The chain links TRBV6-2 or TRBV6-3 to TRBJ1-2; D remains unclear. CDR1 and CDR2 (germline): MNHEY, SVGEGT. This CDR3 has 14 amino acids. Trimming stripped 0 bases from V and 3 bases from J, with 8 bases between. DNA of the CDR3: TGTGCCAGCAGTTACTCGGAGGTTTACTATGGCTACACCTTC. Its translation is CASSYSEVYYGYTF.

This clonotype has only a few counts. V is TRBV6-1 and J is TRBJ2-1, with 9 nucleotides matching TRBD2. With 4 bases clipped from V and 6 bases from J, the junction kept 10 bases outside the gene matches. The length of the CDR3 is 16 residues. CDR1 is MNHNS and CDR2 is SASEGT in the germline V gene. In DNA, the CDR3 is TGTGCCAGCAGTGGACTGCGGGGGGGCCCGCCCAATGAGCAGTTCTTC. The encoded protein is CASSGLRGGPPNEQFF.

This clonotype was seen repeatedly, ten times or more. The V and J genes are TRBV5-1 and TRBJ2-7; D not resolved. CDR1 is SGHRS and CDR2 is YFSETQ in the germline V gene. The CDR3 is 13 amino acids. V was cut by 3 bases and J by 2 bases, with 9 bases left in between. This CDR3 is CASSSPLTYEQYF. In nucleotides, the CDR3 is TGCGCCAGCAGCTCGCCCCTCACCTACGAGCAGTACTTC.

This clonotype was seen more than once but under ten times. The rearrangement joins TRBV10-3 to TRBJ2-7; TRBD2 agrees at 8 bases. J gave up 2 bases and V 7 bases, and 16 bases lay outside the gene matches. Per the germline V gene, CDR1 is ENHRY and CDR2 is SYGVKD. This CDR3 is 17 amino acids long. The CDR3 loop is CAITPRIAGGKPYEQYF. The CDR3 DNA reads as TGTGCCATCACTCCAAGGATCGCGGGGGGTAAGCCCTACGAGCAGTACTTC.